This T cell receptor beta chain was recovered during a study of cytomegalovirus exposure and HLA in healthy donors. Study-level points and caveats: The authors judged a highly shared variant cluster likely a sequencing artifact. Available immune exposure information was restricted to CMV serostatus only. Investigators reported 164 TCR beta chains as tied to cytomegalovirus.

In germline, CDR1 is MNHEY, CDR2 SMNVEV (reference sequence). The CDR3 length is 16 residues. The V gene lost 1 base and the J gene lost 3 bases, with 12 bases spanning the gap. To note about this clone: The antigen is undetermined.

Researchers ran the PCR with 60 Vbeta and 13 Jbeta primers. Assay: immunoSEQ multiplex PCR; the TCRdb copy retains only in-frame clones and omits some. In the table there are around 120,000 clones, 80% of which are singletons. The source is a man aged 50-59 years in good health and CMV-seronegative. The sequencing sample was made of PBMCs. J is TRBJ2-2 and V is TRBV27; D is uncertain. Here the CDR3 reads CASSLYRGLDTGELFF. The CDR3 DNA reads as TGTGCCAGCAGTTTATATCGCGGTCTGGACACCGGGGAGCTGTTTTTT.